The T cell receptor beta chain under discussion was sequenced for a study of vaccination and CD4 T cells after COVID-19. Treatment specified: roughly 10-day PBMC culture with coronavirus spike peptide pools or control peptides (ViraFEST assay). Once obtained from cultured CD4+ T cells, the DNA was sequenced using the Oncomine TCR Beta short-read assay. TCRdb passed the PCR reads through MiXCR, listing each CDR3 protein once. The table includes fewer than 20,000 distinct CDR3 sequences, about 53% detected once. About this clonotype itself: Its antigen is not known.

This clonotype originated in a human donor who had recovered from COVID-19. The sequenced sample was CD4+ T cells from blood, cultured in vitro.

The CDR3 region is CATWGQGASGYTF. The CDR3, as DNA: TGTGCCACCTGGGGACAGGGGGCTTCGGGCTACACCTTC. V usage is TRBV19 and J usage is TRBJ1-2; 12 positions agree with TRBD1. The junction had 8 bases not matched to a gene; V was cut back by 10 bases and J by 8 bases. This CDR3 is 13 amino acids long. Per the germline V gene, CDR1 is LNHDA and CDR2 is SQIVND (reference sequence).